This TCR beta chain was captured in a study of radiation and T cells in renal cell carcinoma. Time point described: blood 2 weeks post-SBRT. The treatment was: 15 Gy SBRT to primary tumor, nephrectomy 4 weeks later. Some clones are missing from TCRdb's copy, which holds only in-frame ones; the method was immunoSEQ multiplex PCR. The sample gives 100,000 to 150,000 clones, around 82% of which show up once; roughly 5% is in the top ten. The CDR3 length is 15 residues. Germline V gene sequence: CDR1 SGHVS, CDR2 FQNEAQ. V gave up 5 bases and J gave up 2 bases; unmatched junction bases: 9. The receptor was isolated from a man aged 50-59 years with renal cell carcinoma. The sequencing here drew on blood, taken from a patient whose treatment included radiotherapy and nephrectomy. V is TRBV7-8 and J is TRBJ2-7; 7 nucleotides align to TRBD1. Here the CDR3 reads CASSPSPTGAYEQYF. CDR3 DNA: TGTGCCAGCAGCCCATCCCCTACAGGGGCCTACGAGCAGTACTTC.